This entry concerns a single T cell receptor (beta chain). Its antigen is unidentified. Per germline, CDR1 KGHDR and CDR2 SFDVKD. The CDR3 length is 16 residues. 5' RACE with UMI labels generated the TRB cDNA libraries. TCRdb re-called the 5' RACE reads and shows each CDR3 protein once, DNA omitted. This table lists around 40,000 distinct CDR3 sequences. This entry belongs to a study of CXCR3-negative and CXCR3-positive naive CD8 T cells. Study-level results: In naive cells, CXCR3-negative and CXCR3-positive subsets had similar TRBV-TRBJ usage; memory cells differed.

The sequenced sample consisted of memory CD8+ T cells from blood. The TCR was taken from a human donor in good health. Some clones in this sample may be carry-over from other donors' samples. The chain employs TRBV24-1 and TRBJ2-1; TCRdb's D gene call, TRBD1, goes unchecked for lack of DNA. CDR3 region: CATSDFRDTRPNEQFF.